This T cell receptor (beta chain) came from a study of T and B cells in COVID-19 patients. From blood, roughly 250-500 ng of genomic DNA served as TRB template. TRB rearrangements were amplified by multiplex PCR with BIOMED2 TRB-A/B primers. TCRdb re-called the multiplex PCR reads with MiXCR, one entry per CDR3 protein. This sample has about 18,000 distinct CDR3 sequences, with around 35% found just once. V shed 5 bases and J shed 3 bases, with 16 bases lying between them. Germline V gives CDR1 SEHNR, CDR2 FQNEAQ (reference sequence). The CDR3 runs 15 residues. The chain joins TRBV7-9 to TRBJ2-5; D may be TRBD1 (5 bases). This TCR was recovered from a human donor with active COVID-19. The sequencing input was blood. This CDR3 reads CASSPRPTVKETQYF. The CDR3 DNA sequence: TGTGCCAGCAGCCCCCGCCCGACAGTGAAAGAGACCCAGTACTTC.